This passage covers 32 T cell receptor beta chains from one sample sequenced in a study of T cell responses to AZD1222 COVID-19 vaccine. Method: immunoSEQ multiplex PCR; TCRdb's copy keeps in-frame clones and lacks some. The profile shows about 85,000 clones, 86% of them singletons. The source material was peripheral blood, sampled on day 0 of AZD1222 vaccination. Receptors were obtained from an adult in good health.

The rearrangement joins TRBV10-3 to TRBJ2-3; the D gene is possibly TRBD2 (5 bases). This CDR3 contains 14 residues. The V end lost 10 bases, the J end lost 0 bases, and 14 bases lay between the germline ends. The germline V gene has CDR1 ENHRY and CDR2 SYGVKD. In nucleotides, the CDR3 is TGTGCCAGCCGGGCGGGCACTAGCACAGATACGCAGTATTTT. The encoded protein is CASRAGTSTDTQYF.

The chain links TRBV7-3 to TRBJ2-7; TRBD1 is a possible D gene (6 bases). Germline CDR1 and CDR2: SGHTA and FQGTGA. V lost 4 bases and J 7 bases, leaving 14 bases between the germline ends. The CDR3 extends over 13 amino acids. The CDR3 loop reads CASSSRQDGEQYF. CDR3 sequence (DNA): TGTGCCAGCAGCTCCAGACAGGATGGGGAGCAGTACTTC.

V and J are TRBV28 and TRBJ2-5; possible D gene TRBD2, 6 bases. This CDR3 comprises 13 residues. Germline values: CDR1 MDHEN, CDR2 SYDVKM. Trimming removed 4 bases at V and 5 bases at J, with 11 bases between. CDR3 in amino acids: CASSYPGGETQYF. CDR3 bases: TGTGCCAGCAGTTACCCCGGAGGGGAGACCCAGTACTTC.

Points on this clone: Germline and junction disagree at one end, which may indicate a read error. The chain carries TRBV6-1 and TRBJ1-5, with 7 bases identical to TRBD1. This CDR3 contains 14 residues. Germline loops: CDR1 MNHNS, CDR2 SASEGT. The chain's CDR3 is CASSEAGGKQPQHF. The CDR3 DNA is TGTGCCAGCAGTGAAGCAGGGGGCAAACAGCCCCAGCATTTT.

On this clone itself: At one of its ends the junction is not consistent with the germline gene, which may arise from a read error. The chain joins TRBV28 to TRBJ2-7; 16 nucleotides match TRBD2. Germline CDR1 reads MDHEN; CDR2 reads SYDVKM. The CDR3 is 19 residues long. In DNA form, the CDR3 reads TGTGCCAGCAGTGACGGACCGGGACTAGCGGGAGGGAGCTCCAACGAGCAGTACTTC. Encoded protein: CASSDGPGLAGGSSNEQYF. Combining the CDR3 with reference TRBV28 and TRBJ2-7 gives the whole variable domain DVKVTQSSRYLVKRTGEKVFLECVQDMDHENMFWYRQDPGLGLRLIYFSYDVKMKEKGDIPEGYSVSREKKERFSLILESASTNQTSMYLCASSDGPGLAGGSSNEQYFGPGTRLTVT.

This clone has a single count. V gene TRBV5-6 combines with J gene TRBJ1-1; no firm D call. Germline-derived CDR1 and CDR2 are SGHDT and YYEEEE. V lost 2 bases and J 7 bases, leaving 6 bases between the germline ends. The CDR3 is 11 amino acids. CDR3: CASSLSNEAFF. Written as DNA, the CDR3 is TGTGCCAGCAGCTTAAGCAATGAAGCTTTCTTT.

The chain has TRBV7-3 and TRBJ1-4, with TRBD1 matching 7 bases. The length of the CDR3 is 15 residues. The V gene end was trimmed by 5 bases and the J gene end by 3 bases; junction bases not matched to a gene: 6. Germline V lookup: CDR1 SGHTA, CDR2 FQGTGA. This CDR3 is CASSELGQPNEKLFF. The DNA for the CDR3 is TGTGCCAGCAGCGAACTGGGACAGCCTAATGAAAAACTGTTTTTT.

The chain recombines TRBV5-1 with TRBJ1-3; D is uncertain. The CDR3 is made up of 15 amino acids. Germline V CDR1 and CDR2: SGHRS, YFSETQ. The V end lost 4 bases, the J end lost 4 bases, and 15 bases lay between the germline ends. The chain's CDR3 is CASSEFGEGGNTIYF. DNA of the CDR3: TGCGCCAGCAGCGAGTTCGGGGAGGGCGGAAACACCATATATTTT.

The chain uses TRBV6-4 and TRBJ1-5; D gene uncertain. Germline V gene sequence: CDR1 MRHNA, CDR2 SNTAGT. The CDR3 consists of 13 residues. V was clipped by 4 bases and J by 4 bases, with 8 bases between them. The CDR3 DNA sequence: TGTGCCAGCAGTGTGGAGCAGAATCAGCCCCAGCATTTT. Translated, it gives CASSVEQNQPQHF.

This sequence joins TRBV19 and TRBJ2-5; no clear D gene. V was trimmed by 3 bases and J by 2 bases, leaving 13 bases between them. CDR3 size: 15 residues. CDR1 LNHDA and CDR2 SQIVND come from the germline V gene (reference sequence). The CDR3 nucleotides read TGTGCCAGTAGTATGGGAAGCAGACCGCAAGAGACCCAGTACTTC. It is translated as CASSMGSRPQETQYF.

This chain connects TRBV9 to TRBJ1-1; no reliable D call. The V end was cut by 6 bases, the J end by 6 bases, with 12 bases between. CDR1 SGDLS and CDR2 YYNGEE come from the germline V gene. CDR3 length: 12 amino acids. The CDR3: CASKGSRAEAFF. CDR3 nucleotide sequence: TGTGCCAGCAAGGGTTCGAGGGCTGAAGCTTTCTTT.

The chain carries TRBV5-1 and TRBJ1-4; TRBD1 is a possible D gene (6 bases). This CDR3 spans 14 amino acids. Germline loops: CDR1 SGHRS, CDR2 YFSETQ. With 6 bases removed from V and 0 bases from J, the gap between germline ends came to 9 bases. In DNA, the CDR3 is TGCGCCAGCAACGACAGGCCAACTAATGAAAAACTGTTTTTT. Encoded protein: CASNDRPTNEKLFF. The entire variable domain, with the rest obtained from reference TRBV5-1 and TRBJ1-4, is as follows: KAGVTQTPRYLIKTRGQQVTLSCSPISGHRSVSWYQQTPGQGLQFLFEYFSETQRNKGNFPGRFSGRQFSNSRSEMNVSTLELGDSALYLCASNDRPTNEKLFFGSGTQLSVL.

The chain links TRBV24-1 to TRBJ2-1; the D gene is possibly TRBD2 (5 bases). The CDR3 spans 15 residues. V dropped 5 bases and J dropped 4 bases, with 14 bases sitting between them. CDR1 is KGHDR and CDR2 is SFDVKD in the germline V gene. In DNA form, the CDR3 reads TGTGCCACCAGTGGCTGGGCGGGCGGGTACAATGAGCAGTTCTTC. Translating gives CATSGWAGGYNEQFF.

V is TRBV3-1 (or the pseudogene TRBV3-2) and J is TRBJ2-5; D may correspond to TRBD1 or TRBD2 (6 bases each). The germline gives CDR1 LGHDT, CDR2 YNNKEL (reference sequence). Trimming shortened V by 4 bases and J by 4 bases, and 13 bases separated the two germline ends. The CDR3 consists of 14 residues. CDR3 coding DNA: TGTGCCAGCAGCCCCTGGGGGGCGTCAGAGACCCAGTACTTC. It yields the protein CASSPWGASETQYF.

This clone appeared a single time. The rearrangement joins TRBV7-9 to TRBJ2-7, with 8 bases aligning to TRBD1. Losses at the gene ends were 4 bases for V and 0 bases for J; bases not matched to a gene: 11. This CDR3 is built from 17 residues. Germline CDR1 is SEHNR and CDR2 is FQNEAQ (reference sequence). CDR3 sequence (DNA): TGTGCCAGCAGCTCCCCAGGGGGCGCGGTAAGCTCCTACGAGCAGTACTTC. Translating gives CASSSPGGAVSSYEQYF. Full variable domain (remainder filled in from reference TRBV7-9 and TRBJ2-7): DTGVSQNPRHKITKRGQNVTFRCDPISEHNRLYWYRQTLGQGPEFLTYFQNEAQLEKSRLLSDRFSAERPKGSFSTLEIQRTEQGDSAMYLCASSSPGGAVSSYEQYFGPGTRLTVT.

The rearrangement joins TRBV25-1 to TRBJ2-5; maybe TRBD1 (5 bases). Trimming pared 4 bases from V and 3 bases from J, leaving 9 bases between. From germline, CDR1 is MGHDK and CDR2 SYGVNS. This CDR3 is 13 amino acids long. Here the CDR3 reads CASSGRVEETQYF. The CDR3 region has the DNA TGTGCCAGCAGTGGCAGGGTGGAAGAGACCCAGTACTTC. The full variable domain, rest sourced from reference TRBV25-1 and TRBJ2-5, is EADIYQTPRYLVIGTGKKITLECSQTMGHDKMYWYQQDPGMELHLIHYSYGVNSTEKGDLSSESTVSRIRTEHFPLTLESARPSHTSQYLCASSGRVEETQYFGPGTRLLVL.

This rearrangement joins TRBV12-3 or TRBV12-4 to TRBJ2-1; the D is unclear. There are 13 residues in the CDR3. V gave up 6 bases and J gave up 0 bases, with 6 bases separating them. CDR3 DNA sequence: TGTGCCAGCAGAGTGAGCTCCTACAATGAGCAGTTCTTC. Its translation: CASRVSSYNEQFF.

The rearrangement uses TRBV7-3 and TRBJ1-1; 10 bases match TRBD1. From germline, CDR1 is SGHTA and CDR2 FQGTGA. Trimming cost V 5 bases and J 2 bases; bases outside gene matches: 5. This CDR3 contains 15 residues. The CDR3 DNA sequence: TGTGCCAGCAGCCCCGACAGGGGGCGAAACACTGAAGCTTTCTTT. It yields the protein CASSPDRGRNTEAFF.

The chain combines TRBV14 with TRBJ2-7; D is ambiguous. Germline V gene data show CDR1 as SGHDN and CDR2 as FVKESK. Trimming cost V 1 base and J 3 bases, with 13 bases left between them. The CDR3 has 15 residues. CDR3 residues: CASSQVSSPDYEQYF. The CDR3 DNA sequence: TGTGCCAGCAGCCAAGTATCCAGCCCAGACTACGAGCAGTACTTC.

The chain couples TRBV19 to TRBJ2-2; D gene unclear. This CDR3 has 14 residues. The germline gives CDR1 LNHDA, CDR2 SQIVND (reference sequence). V was trimmed by 1 base and J by 2 bases, leaving 5 bases between them. The DNA for the CDR3 is TGTGCCAGTAGTATAGGGGTAAACACCGGGGAGCTGTTTTTT. Translation: CASSIGVNTGELFF.

This chain uses TRBV7-2 with TRBJ2-1; 9 bases align to TRBD1. The CDR3 extends over 16 amino acids. V was pared by 5 bases and J by 9 bases, with 14 bases of the junction left unmatched. Germline V gene data show CDR1 as SGHTA and CDR2 as FQGNSA. In nucleotides, the CDR3 is TGTGCCAGCAGCCTCGAACCGGGACAGGGAATGCTTGAGCAGTTCTTC. This codes for CASSLEPGQGMLEQFF. The variable domain in full, completed from reference TRBV7-2 and TRBJ2-1, reads GAGVSQSPSNKVTEKGKDVELRCDPISGHTALYWYRQSLGQGLEFLIYFQGNSAPDKSGLPSDRFSAERTGGSVSTLTIQRTQQEDSAVYLCASSLEPGQGMLEQFFGPGTRLTVL.

The J gene is TRBJ1-4, the V gene TRBV28; 8 nucleotides align to TRBD1. The junction had 7 bases not matched to a gene; V was cut back by 6 bases and J by 4 bases. The CDR3 has 15 amino acids. Germline CDR1 reads MDHEN; CDR2 reads SYDVKM. CDR3 in amino acids: CASSRGQGGNEKLFF. The CDR3 DNA reads as TGTGCCAGCAGCCGCGGACAGGGAGGTAATGAAAAACTGTTTTTT.

The rearrangement uses TRBV4-3 and TRBJ2-7; 8 bases are shared with TRBD1. The germline CDR1 and CDR2 sequences are LGHNA and YSLEER. The CDR3 spans 16 residues. Germline trimming cut 3 bases from V and 2 bases from J; bases unmatched to any gene: 9. The CDR3 DNA follows: TGCGCCAGCAGCCAGTCAGTCGTGGGACAGGCCTACGAGCAGTACTTC. It codes for CASSQSVVGQAYEQYF.

The chain recombines TRBV9 with TRBJ2-5, with TRBD2 identical over 8 bases. Trimming took 3 bases from V and 5 from J; bases not matched to a gene: 6. This CDR3 is 14 amino acids long. Germline CDR1 is SGDLS and CDR2 is YYNGEE. The chain's CDR3 is CASSAGGVLETQYF. CDR3 in DNA: TGTGCCAGCAGCGCCGGGGGGGTGCTGGAGACCCAGTACTTC.

The J gene is TRBJ2-1, the V gene TRBV11-2; D assignment may be TRBD1 or TRBD2 (5 bases each). Germline V lookup: CDR1 SGHAT, CDR2 FQNNGV. This CDR3 contains 15 residues. Trimming removed 2 bases at V and 1 base at J, with 9 bases between. The CDR3 sequence is CASSLSEGSYNEQFF. The DNA of the CDR3 is TGTGCCAGCAGCTTAAGTGAGGGGTCCTACAATGAGCAGTTCTTC.

The chain employs TRBV11-2 and TRBJ2-1; tentatively, D is TRBD1 or TRBD2 (5 bases each). Germline CDR1 is SGHAT and CDR2 is FQNNGV. The CDR3 contains 16 residues. Trimming left V 1 base short and J 8 bases short, with 18 bases between. CDR3 coding DNA: TGTGCCAGCAGCTTAGCCCTGGACACCCTAGCCTATGAGCAGTTCTTC. Amino acid sequence: CASSLALDTLAYEQFF.

This chain joins TRBV7-8 and TRBJ2-4; the match to TRBD1 covers 12 bases. Germline assignment: CDR1 SGHVS and CDR2 FQNEAQ. This CDR3 is built from 16 residues. J lost 7 bases, V lost 5 bases, and 9 bases had no gene match. The CDR3 reads CASSRARGQGANIQYF. In DNA, the CDR3 is TGTGCCAGCAGCCGAGCCCGGGGACAGGGGGCGAACATTCAGTACTTC.

The chain has TRBV30 and TRBJ1-1; TRBD1 is a possible D gene (5 bases). From germline, CDR1 is GTSNPN and CDR2 SVGIG (reference sequence). Between the trimmed V and J ends, which lost 2 bases and 2 bases, there was a span of 15 bases. The CDR3 runs to 15 residues. The CDR3 region is CAWSPGTFKNTEAFF. CDR3 bases: TGTGCCTGGAGTCCCGGGACTTTCAAAAACACTGAAGCTTTCTTT.

The genes are TRBV29-1 and TRBJ2-2; possibly TRBD1 or TRBD2 for D (5 bases each). The CDR3 covers 13 residues. The V gene lost 7 bases and the J gene lost 6 bases, with 15 bases spanning the gap. The germline CDR1 and CDR2 sequences are SQVTM and ANQGSEA. CDR3 in amino acids: CSGTGPVAGELFF. The CDR3 DNA reads as TGCAGCGGTACGGGACCTGTGGCCGGGGAGCTGTTTTTT.

This clone was counted between two and nine times. This chain joins TRBV28 and TRBJ2-1; unclear D gene. The CDR3 is 11 amino acids. Trimming left V 6 bases short and J 9 bases short, with 9 bases between. CDR1 and CDR2 from the germline V gene are MDHEN and SYDVKM. The CDR3 here is CASSRNSEQFF. CDR3 nucleotide sequence: TGTGCCAGCAGCAGGAACTCTGAGCAGTTCTTC.

The chain couples TRBV6-1 to TRBJ2-5; possibly TRBD1 for D (6 bases). CDR3 size: 14 residues. Germline CDR1 reads MNHNS; CDR2 reads SASEGT. V was cut by 2 bases and J by 5 bases, with 12 bases left in between. Here the CDR3 DNA reads TGTGCCAGCAGTGAAATTGGGGGCAGGGAGACCCAGTACTTC. Its translation is CASSEIGGRETQYF.

The chain couples TRBV11-2 to TRBJ2-7; D is undetermined. This CDR3 region has 14 residues. Germline CDR1 is SGHAT and CDR2 is FQNNGV. The V gene lost 1 base and the J gene lost 0 bases, with 7 bases spanning the gap. CDR3 DNA sequence: TGTGCCAGCAGCTTAGGAGTCACCTCCTACGAGCAGTACTTC. Protein sequence: CASSLGVTSYEQYF.